This T cell receptor beta chain was identified during a study of cytomegalovirus exposure and HLA in healthy donors. Study-wide findings and caveats: Altogether, 164 TCR beta chains were recorded as cytomegalovirus-associated. Despite most TCR sequences being rare, some public TCRs occurred in many donors.

On this clone itself: The antigen is unknown.

The PCR contained 60 Vbeta and 13 Jbeta primers. The assay was immunoSEQ multiplex PCR, and TCRdb's table has in-frame clones only and misses some. The repertoire holds roughly 120,000 clones, with 80% to 85% as singletons. The CDR3 is 13 residues long. Germline V gives CDR1 MDHEN, CDR2 SYDVKM. The V and J ends lost 3 bases and 5 bases respectively, with 10 bases between them. This donor's file did not include a recorded CMV serostatus. The sequenced sample was PBMCs. The origin of this receptor is a human donor in good health. This rearrangement joins TRBV28 to TRBJ1-1; D remains ambiguous. CDR3 protein: CASSFLQRTEAFF. DNA for the CDR3: TGTGCCAGCAGTTTTCTCCAGAGGACTGAAGCTTTCTTT.